These T cell receptor beta chains were read from a single sample in a study of identical twins. In TCRdb, the 5' RACE reads were re-called with MiXCR into one record per CDR3 protein. This repertoire shows 450,000 to 600,000 distinct CDR3 sequences, 20% to 25% found once; its top ten account for 0.4% to 0.6%. The sample was also reused in another study, on yellow fever vaccine responses in identical twins.

The sample was CD4+ T cells sorted from blood. Source of these receptors: a woman in her late teens or twenties in good health. The CDR3 runs from the conserved cysteine through the conserved F or W. Fields, in order: clone size, J gene, D gene, V gene, CDR3 DNA, CDR3 protein. A D gene is named only where the DNA matches it firmly. Some rows mark clone size as missing; the rest say once, few, many or name a class of expanded clone.

abundance: few
j_gene: TRBJ1-2
d_gene: TRBD1
v_gene: TRBV27
CDR3nt: TGTGCCAGCAGTTTATCGGGGACAGGGCATGGCTACACCTTC
CDR3aa: CASSLSGTGHGYTF

abundance: NA
j_gene: TRBJ1-2
d_gene: TRBD1
v_gene: TRBV20-1
CDR3nt: TGCAGTGCTAGAAGACAGGGTGATTACTATGGCTACACCTTC
CDR3aa: CSARRQGDYYGYTF

abundance: few
j_gene: TRBJ2-3
d_gene: NA
v_gene: TRBV7-9
CDR3nt: TGTGCCAGCAGCTTAGCGAACGTAGATACGCAGTATTTT
CDR3aa: CASSLANVDTQYF

abundance: few
j_gene: TRBJ2-6
d_gene: NA
v_gene: TRBV10-3
CDR3nt: TGTGCCATCACCGGAGGGGGCTCTGGGGCCAACGTCCTGACTTTC
CDR3aa: CAITGGGSGANVLTF

abundance: NA
j_gene: TRBJ2-2
d_gene: NA
v_gene: TRBV20-1
CDR3nt: TGCAGTGCGCGAGCGGGCACCGGGGAGCTGTTTTTT
CDR3aa: CSARAGTGELFF

abundance: NA
j_gene: TRBJ2-7
d_gene: NA
v_gene: TRBV18
CDR3nt: TGTGCCAGCTCACCACTCGGGGGAACCTACGAGCAGTACTTC
CDR3aa: CASSPLGGTYEQYF

abundance: few
j_gene: TRBJ2-1
d_gene: NA
v_gene: TRBV27
CDR3nt: TGTGCCAGCAGAAGGCTAGCGACCGGGTACAATGAGCAGTTCTTC
CDR3aa: CASRRLATGYNEQFF

abundance: many
j_gene: TRBJ2-7
d_gene: TRBD1
v_gene: TRBV29-1
CDR3nt: TGCAGCTACCGGACAGGAACCTACGAGCAGTACTTC
CDR3aa: CSYRTGTYEQYF

abundance: NA
j_gene: TRBJ2-1
d_gene: NA
v_gene: TRBV6-5
CDR3nt: TGTGCCAGCAGTTACTCGATTGCGAGGCGAGAGCAGTTCTTC
CDR3aa: CASSYSIARREQFF

abundance: few
j_gene: TRBJ2-1
d_gene: NA
v_gene: TRBV11-3
CDR3nt: TGTGCCAGCAAGGACGAGAACAATGAGCAGTTCTTC
CDR3aa: CASKDENNEQFF

abundance: few
j_gene: TRBJ1-5
d_gene: NA
v_gene: TRBV12-3/TRBV12-4
CDR3nt: TGTGCCAGCAGTCGCAACAATCAGCCCCAGCATTTT
CDR3aa: CASSRNNQPQHF

abundance: NA
j_gene: TRBJ1-2
d_gene: TRBD1
v_gene: TRBV3-1
CDR3nt: TGTGCCAGCAGCCAAGGGGTTGTCATGACAGGGGGGTATTCCTATGGCTACACCTTC
CDR3aa: CASSQGVVMTGGYSYGYTF

abundance: NA
j_gene: TRBJ2-1
d_gene: NA
v_gene: TRBV11-2
CDR3nt: TGTGCCAGCAGCTTCCATCATCCCTACAATGAGCAGTTCTTC
CDR3aa: CASSFHHPYNEQFF

abundance: NA
j_gene: TRBJ2-1
d_gene: NA
v_gene: TRBV2
CDR3nt: TGTGCCAGCCAGAAAGAGACGTCCTCCGGGCAGTTCTTC
CDR3aa: CASQKETSSGQFF

abundance: few
j_gene: TRBJ2-7
d_gene: NA
v_gene: TRBV7-9
CDR3nt: TGTGCCAGCAGCTTAGGGATGGGCGGGCAGTACTTC
CDR3aa: CASSLGMGGQYF

abundance: once
j_gene: TRBJ2-3
d_gene: NA
v_gene: TRBV5-1
CDR3nt: TGCGCCAGCAGGTGGCGGGACCCTGGAGATACGCAGTATTTT
CDR3aa: CASRWRDPGDTQYF

abundance: few
j_gene: TRBJ2-2
d_gene: NA
v_gene: TRBV15
CDR3nt: TGTGCCACCAGCAAAGGACAGCCCGGGGAGCTGTTTTTT
CDR3aa: CATSKGQPGELFF

abundance: NA
j_gene: TRBJ2-5
d_gene: TRBD2
v_gene: TRBV24-1
CDR3nt: TGTGCCACCAGTGATACCGGGACGGGGGGGACCCAGTACTTC
CDR3aa: CATSDTGTGGTQYF

abundance: few
j_gene: TRBJ2-1
d_gene: NA
v_gene: TRBV5-1
CDR3nt: TGCGCCAGCAGCTTGGACTTAGGGAAGTACATCAATGAGCAGTTCTTC
CDR3aa: CASSLDLGKYINEQFF

abundance: few
j_gene: TRBJ1-4
d_gene: TRBD1
v_gene: TRBV7-9
CDR3nt: TGTGCCAGCAGCTTAGGCGGGACAGTCAATGAAAAACTGTTTTTT
CDR3aa: CASSLGGTVNEKLFF

abundance: few
j_gene: TRBJ2-3
d_gene: NA
v_gene: TRBV7-2
CDR3nt: TGTGCCAGCCGAGTAGGTGGCGTAGATACGCAGTATTTT
CDR3aa: CASRVGGVDTQYF

abundance: NA
j_gene: TRBJ2-2
d_gene: NA
v_gene: TRBV12-3/TRBV12-4
CDR3nt: TGTGCCAGCAGTCCCGCCCGGGTGACCGGGGAGCTGTTTTTT
CDR3aa: CASSPARVTGELFF

abundance: few
j_gene: TRBJ2-1
d_gene: NA
v_gene: TRBV7-8
CDR3nt: TGTGCCAGCAGCTTTCGTGGGGTTGAGCAGTTCTTC
CDR3aa: CASSFRGVEQFF

abundance: NA
j_gene: TRBJ2-1
d_gene: TRBD2
v_gene: TRBV29-1
CDR3nt: TGCAGCGTTGTGAGGCTAGCGGGTAATAATGAGCAGTTCTTC
CDR3aa: CSVVRLAGNNEQFF

abundance: few
j_gene: TRBJ2-2
d_gene: TRBD1
v_gene: TRBV29-1
CDR3nt: TGCAGCGTAGGGACAGGGGGCAGCACCGGGGAGCTGTTTTTT
CDR3aa: CSVGTGGSTGELFF

abundance: few
j_gene: TRBJ2-2
d_gene: NA
v_gene: TRBV4-2
CDR3nt: TGTGCCAGCAGCCAGGGGCCTAGCGTAGTCACCGGGGAGCTGTTTTTT
CDR3aa: CASSQGPSVVTGELFF

abundance: few
j_gene: TRBJ2-5
d_gene: NA
v_gene: TRBV6-2/TRBV6-3
CDR3nt: TGTGCCAGCAGTTACTCGTCCGTGTTGGGTACACCTCAAGAGACCCAGTACTTC
CDR3aa: CASSYSSVLGTPQETQYF

abundance: NA
j_gene: TRBJ2-5
d_gene: NA
v_gene: TRBV27
CDR3nt: TGTGCCAGCAGTTTTCGGGCGGGGAGGACAGAGACCCAGTACTTC
CDR3aa: CASSFRAGRTETQYF

abundance: NA
j_gene: TRBJ2-3
d_gene: NA
v_gene: TRBV11-2
CDR3nt: TGTGCCAGCAGCTTTTATGGTAGCGGCACAGATACGCAGTATTTT
CDR3aa: CASSFYGSGTDTQYF

abundance: NA
j_gene: TRBJ1-6
d_gene: NA
v_gene: TRBV18
CDR3nt: TGTGCCAGCTCACCACAGGGAATTGATTCACCCCTCCACTTT
CDR3aa: CASSPQGIDSPLHF

abundance: few
j_gene: TRBJ1-5
d_gene: TRBD1
v_gene: TRBV18
CDR3nt: TGTGCCAGCTCACCAACACTGGGACAGGGCAATCAGCCCCAGCATTTT
CDR3aa: CASSPTLGQGNQPQHF

abundance: NA
j_gene: TRBJ2-2
d_gene: TRBD2
v_gene: TRBV27
CDR3nt: TGTGCCAGCAGTTCGAGGACTAGCTCCGGGGAGCTGTTTTTT
CDR3aa: CASSSRTSSGELFF

abundance: NA
j_gene: TRBJ2-1
d_gene: NA
v_gene: TRBV6-5
CDR3nt: TGTGCCAGCAGTTCCCCTCGGACTTTTGAGCAGTTCTTC
CDR3aa: CASSSPRTFEQFF

abundance: few
j_gene: TRBJ1-5
d_gene: NA
v_gene: TRBV5-6
CDR3nt: TGTGCCAGCAGCTTGGGCAGCGGTCAGCCCCAGCATTTT
CDR3aa: CASSLGSGQPQHF

abundance: few
j_gene: TRBJ1-5
d_gene: NA
v_gene: TRBV6-1
CDR3nt: TGTGCCAGCAGTGAATTCGTCGCAAGTCAGCCCCAGCATTTT
CDR3aa: CASSEFVASQPQHF

abundance: few
j_gene: TRBJ2-5
d_gene: NA
v_gene: TRBV20-1
CDR3nt: TGCAGTGCGGTACATCGGAACAAAAAGGAGACCCAGTACTTC
CDR3aa: CSAVHRNKKETQYF

abundance: few
j_gene: TRBJ2-1
d_gene: TRBD2
v_gene: TRBV29-1
CDR3nt: TGCAGCGTCAACAGCGGGAGAAGATCCTACAATGAGCAGTTCTTC
CDR3aa: CSVNSGRRSYNEQFF

abundance: few
j_gene: TRBJ2-7
d_gene: NA
v_gene: TRBV10-2
CDR3nt: TGCGCCAGCAGTACCGGGACCCACGAGCAGTACTTC
CDR3aa: CASSTGTHEQYF

abundance: few
j_gene: TRBJ2-1
d_gene: TRBD2
v_gene: TRBV7-7
CDR3nt: TGTGCCAGCAGCCCCGCGGGACTAGCTAATGAGCAGTTCTTC
CDR3aa: CASSPAGLANEQFF

abundance: NA
j_gene: TRBJ2-7
d_gene: TRBD2
v_gene: TRBV5-1
CDR3nt: TGCGCCAGCAGCCCATCTAGCGGGAGGGCGTACGAGCAGTACTTC
CDR3aa: CASSPSSGRAYEQYF

abundance: few
j_gene: TRBJ2-1
d_gene: NA
v_gene: TRBV7-3
CDR3nt: TGTGCCAGCAGCCTAATTCCAGGAGATGAGCAGTTCTTC
CDR3aa: CASSLIPGDEQFF

abundance: NA
j_gene: TRBJ2-2
d_gene: NA
v_gene: TRBV3-1
CDR3nt: TGTGCCAGCAGCACACTCGTCGGGGAGCTGTTTTTT
CDR3aa: CASSTLVGELFF

abundance: few
j_gene: TRBJ2-1
d_gene: TRBD2
v_gene: TRBV7-9
CDR3nt: TGTGCCAGCAGCTTTAGCGGGAGGTCCTACAATGAGCAGTTCTTC
CDR3aa: CASSFSGRSYNEQFF

abundance: few
j_gene: TRBJ2-7
d_gene: NA
v_gene: TRBV6-5
CDR3nt: TGTGCCAGCAGTTGGGACGGCAGTTACTACGAGCAGTACTTC
CDR3aa: CASSWDGSYYEQYF

abundance: NA
j_gene: TRBJ2-7
d_gene: NA
v_gene: TRBV4-2
CDR3nt: TGTGCCAGCAGCGAGAGGGTTCTCCACGAGCAGTACTTC
CDR3aa: CASSERVLHEQYF

abundance: NA
j_gene: TRBJ2-1
d_gene: TRBD2
v_gene: TRBV5-1
CDR3nt: TGCGCCAGCAGCTTAGTGACTAGCGGATACTCCTACAATGAGCAGTTCTTC
CDR3aa: CASSLVTSGYSYNEQFF

abundance: few
j_gene: TRBJ2-2
d_gene: TRBD1
v_gene: TRBV20-1
CDR3nt: TGCAGTGCCCTCGGACAGGGGGCAACCGGGGAGCTGTTTTTT
CDR3aa: CSALGQGATGELFF

abundance: many
j_gene: TRBJ2-3
d_gene: NA
v_gene: TRBV5-1
CDR3nt: TGCGCCAGCAGCTTGGGTGCTACAGATACGCAGTATTTT
CDR3aa: CASSLGATDTQYF

abundance: NA
j_gene: TRBJ1-4
d_gene: NA
v_gene: TRBV12-3/TRBV12-4
CDR3nt: TGTGCCAGCAGCCGGGACAAGACTAATGAAAAACTGTTTTTT
CDR3aa: CASSRDKTNEKLFF

abundance: NA
j_gene: TRBJ2-2
d_gene: NA
v_gene: TRBV3-1
CDR3nt: TGTGCCAGCAGCCAACTACTAGGGTCCGGGGAGCTGTTTTTT
CDR3aa: CASSQLLGSGELFF

abundance: NA
j_gene: TRBJ2-2
d_gene: NA
v_gene: TRBV20-1
CDR3nt: TGCAGTGCATCTCGTCGGCAGCAGAACACCGGGGAGCTGTTTTTT
CDR3aa: CSASRRQQNTGELFF